The clone carrying this TCR beta chain appeared a few times. Its antigen is not identified. In the same sample, other DNA sequences code for this CDR3. The data are from a study of shared clonotypes between healthy human individuals. Deep-level settings were used for running the assay. Produced via immunoSEQ multiplex PCR; TCRdb's table is partial and in-frame only. Of millions of clones in the sample, roughly 94% were seen once. The study, taken as a whole, reports: Among a few donors, 4.5% to 5.5% of naive CD4 clonotypes were found in common. Non-shared clonotypes showed lower generation probabilities than clonotypes common to all four donors.

The CDR3 length is 12 residues. Germline CDR1 and CDR2: KGHSH and LQKENI. The V and J ends lost 1 base and 8 bases respectively, with 8 bases between them. The sample comprised naive CD4+ T cells sorted from blood. The subset denotes: CD45RA+ positively selected. The genes are TRBV18 and TRBJ1-2, with unresolved D. The clonotype originates from a man younger than 35 in good health. This chain's CDR3 is CASSPQGKGYTF. CDR3 bases: TGTGCCAGCTCACCACAGGGAAAGGGCTACACCTTC.